The 12 T cell receptor beta chains below all came from one sample that was sequenced in a study of blood T cell repertoires in COVID-19. Data came from immunoSEQ multiplex PCR; TCRdb stores just in-frame clones and leaves some out. The table shows about 170,000 clones, with 84% occurring only once. Specimen: peripheral blood. The source of these receptors is a woman in her 70s with COVID-19, enrolled during active disease.

The rearrangement joins TRBV28 to TRBJ2-5; 12 positions agree with TRBD1. Trimming cost V 3 bases and J 5 bases; bases outside gene matches: 4. The germline V gene has CDR1 MDHEN and CDR2 SYDVKM. The CDR3 length is 15 residues. This CDR3 is CASSLGQGARETQYF. CDR3 DNA: TGTGCCAGCAGTTTGGGACAGGGGGCGCGGGAGACCCAGTACTTC. The full variable domain, completed using reference TRBV28 and TRBJ2-5, is DVKVTQSSRYLVKRTGEKVFLECVQDMDHENMFWYRQDPGLGLRLIYFSYDVKMKEKGDIPEGYSVSREKKERFSLILESASTNQTSMYLCASSLGQGARETQYFGPGTRLLVL.

The rearrangement uses TRBV5-4 and TRBJ2-4, with D tentatively TRBD1 (7 bases). The CDR3 spans 14 residues. In germline, CDR1 is SGHNT, CDR2 YYREEE (reference sequence). Here the CDR3 reads CANRGGKTKNIQYF. DNA of the CDR3: TGTGCGAACAGGGGAGGCAAGACCAAAAACATTCAGTACTTC.

This clone has only a few counts. The CDR3 loop is CASRVQGSNQPQHF. CDR3 DNA: TGTGCCAGCAGGGTACAGGGAAGCAATCAGCCCCAGCATTTT. This chain joins TRBV28 and TRBJ1-5; D possibly corresponds to TRBD1 (6 bases). Looked up from germline, CDR1 is MDHEN and CDR2 is SYDVKM. The V and J ends lost 6 bases and 1 base respectively, with 10 bases between them. This CDR3 is 14 amino acids long.

The chain combines TRBV28 with TRBJ1-2; no reliable D call. The length of the CDR3 is 12 residues. V lost 4 bases and J lost 4, with 7 bases in between. CDR1 is MDHEN and CDR2 is SYDVKM in the germline V gene. The chain's CDR3 is CASSSGPYGYTF. DNA of the CDR3: TGTGCCAGCAGTTCAGGCCCCTATGGCTACACCTTC.

The chain combines TRBV28 with TRBJ1-5; perhaps TRBD1 as D (5 bases). This CDR3 spans 15 amino acids. V lost 6 bases to trimming and J lost 6 bases, with 18 bases between them. CDR1 MDHEN and CDR2 SYDVKM come from the germline V gene. Written as DNA, the CDR3 is TGTGCCAGCAGCCGAGACGGGGCGGGGAGTCAGCCCCAGCATTTT. This sequence encodes CASSRDGAGSQPQHF.

This clone was counted a few times. The V and J genes are TRBV6-1 and TRBJ1-2; the D gene is possibly TRBD1 (5 bases). The V and J ends lost 3 bases and 8 bases respectively, with 13 bases between them. There are 13 residues in the CDR3. Per germline, CDR1 MNHNS and CDR2 SASEGT. Written as DNA, the CDR3 is TGTGCCAGCAGTGATGGCAGGGCCCGCGGCTACACCTTC. The encoded protein is CASSDGRARGYTF.

This clone was detected a few times. V usage is TRBV11-2 and J usage is TRBJ1-4, with 7 nucleotides matching TRBD1. CDR3 length equals 15 residues. With 3 bases clipped from V and 0 bases from J, the junction kept 1 base outside the gene matches. Germline V gives CDR1 SGHAT, CDR2 FQNNGV. CDR3 region: CASSLQGATNEKLFF. Written as DNA, the CDR3 is TGTGCCAGCAGCTTGCAGGGGGCAACTAATGAAAAACTGTTTTTT.

This clone has only a few counts. The chain recombines TRBV4-1 with TRBJ2-7; weak D call: TRBD2 (6 bases). The CDR3 sequence is 13 residues long. V was shortened by 1 base and J by 6 bases, with 10 bases between the two germline ends. In germline, CDR1 is MGHRA, CDR2 YSYEKL. CDR3 loop: CASSQGGGGEQYF. The CDR3 bases are TGCGCCAGCAGCCAAGGTGGGGGAGGCGAGCAGTACTTC.

This chain links TRBV19 with TRBJ2-1; tentatively, D is TRBD2 (6 bases). V was clipped by 0 bases and J by 9 bases, with 15 bases between them. The CDR3 runs to 15 residues. Per the germline V gene, CDR1 is LNHDA and CDR2 is SQIVND (reference sequence). DNA of the CDR3: TGTGCCAGTAGTATAGATGGGCGGGGCAGGGCTGAGCAGTTCTTC. This encodes CASSIDGRGRAEQFF.

CDR3 sequence (DNA): TGTGCCACCAGCAGAGATGAGGGACTGCGGGGAAGACCCCAGCATTTT. As protein: CATSRDEGLRGRPQHF. The rearrangement uses TRBV15 and TRBJ1-5, with a weak D call TRBD1 (5 bases). Germline V CDR1 and CDR2: LNHNV, YYDKDF (reference sequence). V lost 0 bases, J lost 10 bases, and 19 bases lay in between. The CDR3 extends over 16 amino acids.

The chain employs TRBV5-1 and TRBJ2-7; 7 bases match TRBD1. V shed 2 bases, J shed 2 bases, and the junction held 7 bases outside the gene matches. The CDR3 has 15 residues. CDR1 and CDR2 from the germline V gene are SGHRS and YFSETQ. The CDR3 loop reads CASSFDREGPYEQYF. CDR3 sequence (DNA): TGCGCCAGCAGCTTTGACAGGGAAGGCCCCTACGAGCAGTACTTC.

This clone has a handful of counts. This rearrangement joins TRBV6-1 to TRBJ1-5; tentatively, D is TRBD1 (6 bases). V was shortened by 0 bases and J by 4 bases, with 16 bases between the two germline ends. CDR3 length: 17 residues. Per the germline V gene, CDR1 is MNHNS and CDR2 is SASEGT. CDR3 sequence: CASSEALGRGGNQPQHF. Here the CDR3 DNA reads TGTGCCAGCAGTGAAGCGCTAGGCAGGGGAGGGAATCAGCCCCAGCATTTT.